The rows below give T cell receptor beta chains drawn from one sample of a study of T cell responses to AZD1222 COVID-19 vaccine. Repertoires were generated with immunoSEQ multiplex PCR, while TCRdb's copy carries only in-frame clones and drops some. The sample has about 96,000 clones, 70% to 90% seen once. Source: peripheral blood, taken on day 0 of AZD1222 vaccination. These TCRs come from an adult in good health. CDR3s include the opening cysteine and the closing phenylalanine or tryptophan. The D gene is left open where the match is weak. Not every row has a clone size; where given, it reads once, few, many or a size class.

cdr3_length,j_call,clone_size,v_call,d_call,cdr3_aa,cdr3_nt
14,TRBJ1-4,NA,TRBV19,NA,CASSISQGNEKLFF,TGTGCCAGTAGTATCAGTCAGGGTAATGAAAAACTGTTTTTT
16,TRBJ2-1,once,TRBV11-3,NA,CASSSTGPESYNEQFF,TGTGCCAGCAGCTCCACAGGACCTGAATCCTACAATGAGCAGTTCTTC
13,TRBJ1-2,NA,TRBV30,NA,CAWSVRESGGYTF,TGTGCCTGGAGTGTACGGGAATCTGGTGGCTACACCTTC
14,TRBJ1-1,NA,TRBV19,TRBD1,CASSISPGGTEAFF,TGTGCCAGTAGTATATCACCAGGGGGCACTGAAGCTTTCTTT
13,TRBJ2-1,once,TRBV27,NA,CASSFGATWEQFF,TGTGCCAGCAGTTTTGGAGCCACCTGGGAGCAGTTCTTC
12,TRBJ2-2,NA,TRBV7-9,NA,CASGANTGELFF,TGTGCCAGCGGCGCGAACACCGGGGAGCTGTTTTTT
15,TRBJ2-7,NA,TRBV21-1,NA,CASSGRDRGDYEQYF,TGTGCCAGCAGCGGCCGGGACAGGGGGGACTACGAGCAGTACTTC
19,TRBJ1-6,NA,TRBV2,TRBD1,CASTDLPLSDRVSNSPLHF,TGTGCCAGCACAGATCTTCCGCTTAGCGACAGGGTTTCTAATTCACCCCTCCACTTT
16,TRBJ2-5,NA,TRBV3-1/TRBV3-2,TRBD2,CASSPRLAGGQETQYF,TGTGCCAGCAGCCCTCGCTTAGCGGGGGGCCAAGAGACCCAGTACTTC
16,TRBJ2-1,NA,TRBV4-2,TRBD1,CASSQDPGTGYDEQFF,TGTGCCAGCAGCCAGGACCCCGGGACAGGCTACGATGAGCAGTTCTTC
17,TRBJ2-7,few,TRBV5-1,TRBD2,CASSLNTGRGTSYEQYF,TGCGCCAGCAGCTTGAACACCGGGCGGGGGACCTCCTACGAGCAGTACTTC
12,TRBJ1-2,NA,TRBV7-2,NA,CASSLALGGYTF,TGTGCCAGCAGCTTAGCTTTAGGTGGCTACACCTTC
15,TRBJ1-1,NA,TRBV28,NA,CASSLGGNRNTEAFF,TGTGCCAGCAGTTTGGGGGGGAACAGAAACACTGAAGCTTTCTTT
15,TRBJ2-2,NA,TRBV19,TRBD1,CASRTGTANTGELFF,TGTGCCAGTCGAACCGGGACAGCGAACACCGGGGAGCTGTTTTTT
15,TRBJ2-2,once,TRBV7-6,TRBD2,CASSLGSGGTGELFF,TGTGCCAGCAGCTTAGGTAGCGGGGGCACCGGGGAGCTGTTTTTT
20,TRBJ2-2,NA,TRBV5-5,TRBD1,CASSFSPDYRTGLDTGELFF,TGTGCCAGCAGCTTCTCGCCCGATTACCGGACAGGGCTAGACACCGGGGAGCTGTTTTTT
14,TRBJ1-1,once,TRBV4-1,NA,CASSERTGPTEAFF,TGCGCCAGCAGCGAGCGAACAGGGCCCACTGAAGCTTTCTTT
13,TRBJ1-1,NA,TRBV10-3,NA,CAVKFQMNTEAFF,TGTGCCGTCAAATTCCAGATGAACACTGAAGCTTTCTTT
17,TRBJ2-7,NA,TRBV28,NA,CASSLRVGRKRPYEQYF,TGTGCCAGCAGTTTAAGGGTTGGCAGAAAAAGACCCTACGAGCAGTACTTC
14,TRBJ1-1,NA,TRBV19,NA,CASSISGTYTEAFF,TGTGCCAGTAGTATATCGGGGACCTACACTGAAGCTTTCTTT
14,TRBJ1-5,NA,TRBV11-1,NA,CASSLDGSNQPQHF,TGTGCCAGCAGCTTAGACGGTAGCAATCAGCCCCAGCATTTT
13,TRBJ1-2,NA,TRBV30,NA,CAWSGGSVSGYTF,TGTGCCTGGAGTGGAGGGTCCGTTTCTGGCTACACCTTC
16,TRBJ1-2,NA,TRBV3-1/TRBV3-2,NA,CASSPLLGSSVYGYTF,TGTGCCAGCAGCCCGTTGCTTGGGTCCTCCGTCTATGGCTACACCTTC
17,TRBJ2-4,NA,TRBV4-1,NA,CASSQPTELIAKNIQYF,TGCGCCAGCAGCCAACCTACAGAGCTAATAGCCAAAAACATTCAGTACTTC
16,TRBJ1-2,NA,TRBV7-2,TRBD1,CASSSQGQGINYGYTF,TGTGCCAGCAGCTCCCAGGGACAGGGGATTAACTATGGCTACACCTTC
16,TRBJ1-5,NA,TRBV6-1,NA,CASSEMVGRGRQPQHF,TGTGCCAGCAGTGAAATGGTAGGCAGGGGACGACAGCCCCAGCATTTT